One and the same sample provided the 25 T cell receptor beta chains below, sequenced in a study of T cells in tumors and immune-related adverse events. Generated by immunoSEQ multiplex PCR, the TCRdb table keeps only in-frame clones and is missing some. The sample lists over 7,000 clones, roughly 94% seen once, with around 2.3% in the top ten. Sequencing used lymph node tissue, obtained from a patient treated with anti-PD-1 therapy. These receptors were collected from a female donor with metastatic renal cell carcinoma.

Concerning this clone itself: The germline gene is not matched at one end of the junction; a read error may be the cause. This chain connects TRBV15 to TRBJ2-5; no firm D call. The closer fit of TRBJ2-7 to the DNA end suggests the J call may be wrong. CDR3 length: 11 amino acids. Germline V CDR1 and CDR2: LNHNV, YYDKDF (reference sequence). The CDR3: CAISRRNEQYF. DNA of the CDR3: TGTGCCATCAGCCGGCGCAACGAGCAGTACTTC.

This chain links TRBV2 with TRBJ1-5; no clear D. CDR1 is SNHLY, CDR2 FYNNEI, per germline. The CDR3 runs 13 residues. Trimming removed 4 bases at V and 2 bases at J, with 6 bases between. The CDR3 nucleotides read TGTGCCAGCAGTGTGTTGGGCAATCAGCCCCAGCATTTT. This gives the protein CASSVLGNQPQHF.

The J gene is TRBJ2-7, the V gene TRBV2; 12 bases align to TRBD2. V shed 5 bases, J shed 2 bases, and the junction held 4 bases outside the gene matches. This CDR3 has 15 amino acids. Germline CDR1 reads SNHLY; CDR2 reads FYNNEI. In DNA, the CDR3 is TGTGCCAGCAGTTCGCGACTAGCGGGAGCCTACGAGCAGTACTTC. Translation: CASSSRLAGAYEQYF.

This rearrangement joins TRBV7-2 to TRBJ2-2; weak D call: TRBD1 (6 bases). This CDR3 comprises 15 residues. Germline CDR1 is SGHTA and CDR2 is FQGNSA. V lost 4 bases and J lost 0, with 9 bases in between. In nucleotides, the CDR3 is TGTGCCAGCAGCTCACAGGGTGCGAACACCGGGGAGCTGTTTTTT. Protein sequence: CASSSQGANTGELFF.

The chain joins TRBV15 to TRBJ2-3; D is ambiguous. Per the germline V gene, CDR1 is LNHNV and CDR2 is YYDKDF (reference sequence). The CDR3 is 12 residues long. Trimming took 0 bases from V and 4 from J, leaving 2 bases between them. The CDR3 reads CATSRDPDTQYF. Here the CDR3 DNA reads TGTGCCACCAGCAGAGACCCAGATACGCAGTATTTT.

This clone was detected a few times. CDR3 bases: TGTGCCAGCAGTTCGCGCGTCTCTAGAGAGCAGTACTTC. Amino acid sequence: CASSSRVSREQYF. The chain is built from TRBV27 and TRBJ2-7; D not resolved. Germline loops: CDR1 MNHEY, CDR2 SMNVEV (reference sequence). V lost 4 bases, J lost 7 bases, and 14 bases lay in between. CDR3 length: 13 amino acids.

The chain recombines TRBV11-2 with TRBJ2-5; D ambiguous. Trimming removed 4 bases at V and 5 bases at J, with 14 bases between. The CDR3 contains 14 residues. CDR1 is SGHAT, CDR2 FQNNGV, per germline. The DNA of the CDR3 is TGTGCCAGCAGCTCTTACTCCCTGGAGGAGACCCAGTACTTC. This translates into CASSSYSLEETQYF.

This sequence joins TRBV4-2 and TRBJ1-4, with D tentatively TRBD1 (5 bases). Trimming shortened V by 0 bases and J by 15 bases, and 17 bases separated the two germline ends. Germline lookup yields CDR1 LGHNA and CDR2 YNFKEQ. There are 14 residues in the CDR3. CDR3 protein: CASSQEQDASMVFF. The CDR3 region has the DNA TGTGCCAGCAGCCAAGAACAGGACGCTTCGATGGTGTTTTTT.

The genes are TRBV7-2 and TRBJ2-5; 7 bases are a match to TRBD2. V lost 0 bases, J lost 2 bases, and 3 bases stayed unmatched. The CDR3 loop spans 15 amino acids. Per germline, CDR1 SGHTA and CDR2 FQGNSA. The CDR3 bases are TGTGCCAGCAGCTTAGCGAGCGGGATACAAGAGACCCAGTACTTC. Translated, it gives CASSLASGIQETQYF.

The chain links TRBV5-1 to TRBJ2-2, with D possibly being TRBD2 (5 bases). Germline loops: CDR1 SGHRS, CDR2 YFSETQ. The CDR3 extends over 15 amino acids. The ends were cut back, 4 bases at V and 5 bases at J, with 15 bases in the middle. DNA of the CDR3: TGCGCCAGCAGCCCCACCAGCGGTGGGACCGGGGAGCTGTTTTTT. This sequence encodes CASSPTSGGTGELFF. Using reference TRBV5-1 and TRBJ2-2 for the parts outside the CDR3, the full variable domain is KAGVTQTPRYLIKTRGQQVTLSCSPISGHRSVSWYQQTPGQGLQFLFEYFSETQRNKGNFPGRFSGRQFSNSRSEMNVSTLELGDSALYLCASSPTSGGTGELFFGEGSRLTVL.

This sequence joins TRBV28 and TRBJ1-2; 7 nucleotides line up with TRBD1. There are 18 residues in the CDR3. The ends lost 0 bases at V and 0 bases at J; junction bases unmatched: 10. CDR1 and CDR2 (germline): MDHEN, SYDVKM. The CDR3 spells CASSLWYRGGFPNYGYTF. DNA for the CDR3: TGTGCCAGCAGTTTATGGTACAGGGGCGGGTTTCCTAACTATGGCTACACCTTC.

This clone showed up just once. The rearrangement links TRBV2 to TRBJ2-5; the D gene is possibly TRBD1 (5 bases). The CDR3 covers 14 residues. Germline assignment: CDR1 SNHLY and CDR2 FYNNEI. V lost 5 bases, J lost 2 bases, and 12 bases lay in between. This chain's CDR3 is CASSSRQPQETQYF. In DNA form, the CDR3 reads TGTGCCAGCAGTTCCAGACAGCCTCAAGAGACCCAGTACTTC.

The chain recombines TRBV5-1 with TRBJ1-2; tentative D call: TRBD1 (6 bases). V lost 5 bases and J lost 0, with 11 bases in between. The length of the CDR3 is 14 residues. Germline V gene data show CDR1 as SGHRS and CDR2 as YFSETQ. The CDR3 region has the DNA TGCGCCAGCAGTCAACAGGGAACTAACTATGGCTACACCTTC. This translates into CASSQQGTNYGYTF.

The V gene is TRBV29-1, the J gene TRBJ1-4; no definite D call. The germline gives CDR1 SQVTM, CDR2 ANQGSEA. V was cut by 6 bases and J by 1 base, with 12 bases left in between. The CDR3 is 14 residues long. The CDR3 DNA reads TGCAGCGTCCTCCCGGGCGAAACTAATGAAAAACTGTTTTTT. This codes for CSVLPGETNEKLFF.

V and J are TRBV9 and TRBJ1-4; 8 bases agree with TRBD1. V trimming: 4 bases; J trimming: 1 base; junction bases outside the gene matches: 9. The CDR3 spans 17 residues. Germline V gene sequence: CDR1 SGDLS, CDR2 YYNGEE. As DNA, the CDR3 is TGTGCCAGCAGCCTGGGACAGGCCTTAGGAACTAATGAAAAACTGTTTTTT. This gives the protein CASSLGQALGTNEKLFF. The full variable domain, in which reference TRBV9 and TRBJ1-4 provide the parts outside the CDR3, is DSGVTQTPKHLITATGQRVTLRCSPRSGDLSVYWYQQSLDQGLQFLIQYYNGEERAKGNILERFSAQQFPDLHSELNLSSLELGDSALYFCASSLGQALGTNEKLFFGSGTQLSVL.

The chain couples TRBV28 to TRBJ2-3, with a tentative D call TRBD1 (5 bases). Deletions cut 2 bases from V and 1 base from J, with 16 bases between. Germline V gene data show CDR1 as MDHEN and CDR2 as SYDVKM. This CDR3 has 17 amino acids. CDR3 in amino acids: CASSLKRVSTGTDTQYF. The CDR3 DNA follows: TGTGCCAGCAGTTTAAAACGAGTCTCGACAGGCACAGATACGCAGTATTTT.

The chain is built from TRBV5-1 and TRBJ2-1; 10 bases map to TRBD1. The V gene's germline CDR1 is SGHRS and CDR2 YFSETQ. V lost 1 base, J lost 3 bases, and 1 base stayed unmatched. The CDR3 has 15 amino acids. Here the CDR3 reads CASSLWDRGYNEQFF. The CDR3, as DNA: TGCGCCAGCAGCTTGTGGGACAGGGGCTACAATGAGCAGTTCTTC.

The gene calls are TRBV5-8 and TRBJ2-3; no firm D call. V dropped 4 bases and J dropped 3 bases, with 6 bases sitting between them. Per the germline V gene, CDR1 is SGHTS and CDR2 is YDEGEE. The CDR3 has 12 amino acids. As DNA, the CDR3 is TGTGCCAGCAGCCGAGCTACAGATACGCAGTATTTT. It encodes CASSRATDTQYF.

The gene calls are TRBV5-1 and TRBJ1-1; no reliable D call. The CDR3 has 16 residues. Germline assignment: CDR1 SGHRS and CDR2 YFSETQ. Trimming stripped 3 bases from V and 0 bases from J, with 15 bases between. Here the CDR3 DNA reads TGCGCCAGCAGCTCTGGAAGCGCGGCGGTGAACACTGAAGCTTTCTTT. It translates to CASSSGSAAVNTEAFF.

The chain carries TRBV20-1 and TRBJ2-7, with D possibly being TRBD2 (7 bases). Germline V CDR1 and CDR2: DFQATT, SNEGSKA (reference sequence). The CDR3 sequence is 10 residues long. V shed 5 bases and J shed 8 bases, with 10 bases lying between them. CDR3 sequence: CSAGGAQQYF. In nucleotides, the CDR3 is TGCAGTGCTGGGGGGGCCCAGCAGTACTTC.

The genes are TRBV5-6 and TRBJ2-3; 14 bases are shared with TRBD2. J lost 4 bases, V lost 2 bases, and 3 bases had no gene match. The CDR3 sequence is 16 residues long. Germline loops: CDR1 SGHDT, CDR2 YYEEEE. The CDR3 nucleotides are TGTGCCAGCAGCTTTGGACTAGCGGGAGGAGCAGATACGCAGTATTTT. Translated: CASSFGLAGGADTQYF. Combining the CDR3 with reference TRBV5-6 and TRBJ2-3 gives the whole variable domain DAGVTQSPTHLIKTRGQQVTLRCSPKSGHDTVSWYQQALGQGPQFIFQYYEEEERQRGNFPDRFSGHQFPNYSSELNVNALLLGDSALYLCASSFGLAGGADTQYFGPGTRLTVL.

The rearrangement joins TRBV6-6 to TRBJ2-5; 7 bases are shared with TRBD1. With V trimmed by 10 bases and J by 4 bases, 9 bases remained unmatched. Per the germline V gene, CDR1 is MNHNY and CDR2 is SVGAGI (reference sequence). The CDR3 is 13 residues long. The CDR3 spells CAISWDSRETQYF. CDR3 sequence (DNA): TGTGCCATCTCGTGGGACAGCCGAGAGACCCAGTACTTC.

The genes are TRBV5-1 and TRBJ2-2; the D gene is possibly TRBD1 (7 bases). Trimming shortened V by 1 base and J by 4 bases, and 11 bases separated the two germline ends. This CDR3 spans 15 amino acids. From germline, CDR1 is SGHRS and CDR2 YFSETQ. This chain's CDR3 is CASSLNRGGTGELFF. The DNA for the CDR3 is TGCGCCAGCAGCTTGAACAGGGGAGGCACCGGGGAGCTGTTTTTT.

The chain is built from TRBV19 and TRBJ1-5; no reliable D call. Germline V gene lookup returns CDR1 LNHDA and CDR2 SQIVND (reference sequence). There are 12 residues in the CDR3. Trimming stripped 9 bases from V and 0 bases from J, with 6 bases between. CDR3 DNA: TGTGCCAGCCGTTATAGCAATCAGCCCCAGCATTTT. It specifies CASRYSNQPQHF.

This clone has just one count. The chain employs TRBV10-2 and TRBJ2-7, with D maybe TRBD1 (6 bases). The CDR3 runs to 15 residues. Germline V gene sequence: CDR1 WSHSY, CDR2 SAAADI. Trimming stripped 5 bases from V and 0 bases from J, with 14 bases between. CDR3 in amino acids: CASSTGQTSSYEQYF. CDR3 DNA: TGCGCCAGCAGTACCGGACAGACAAGCTCCTACGAGCAGTACTTC.